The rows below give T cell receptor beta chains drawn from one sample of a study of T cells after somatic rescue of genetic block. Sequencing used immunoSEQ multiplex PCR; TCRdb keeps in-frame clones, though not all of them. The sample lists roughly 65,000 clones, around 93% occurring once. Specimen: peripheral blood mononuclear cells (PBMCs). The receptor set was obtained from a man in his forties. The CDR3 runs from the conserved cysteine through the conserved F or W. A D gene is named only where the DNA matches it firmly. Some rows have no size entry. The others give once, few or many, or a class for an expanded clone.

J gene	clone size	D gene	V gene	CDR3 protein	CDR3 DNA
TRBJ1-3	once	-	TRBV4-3	CASSQDRTHGNTIYF	TGCGCCAGCAGCCAAGATCGTACGCACGGAAACACCATATATTTT
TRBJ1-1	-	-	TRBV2	CATSTDGRNTEAFF	TGTGCCACCTCCACGGACGGGAGAAACACTGAAGCTTTCTTT
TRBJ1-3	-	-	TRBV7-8	CASSLVGQGNTIYF	TGTGCCAGCAGCTTAGTTGGGCAAGGAAACACCATATATTTT
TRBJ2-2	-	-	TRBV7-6	CASTPGRSTGELFF	TGTGCCAGCACCCCCGGGAGATCCACCGGGGAGCTGTTTTTT
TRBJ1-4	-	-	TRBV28	CASSLFWDPGNEKLFF	TGTGCCAGCAGTTTATTTTGGGATCCGGGGAATGAAAAACTGTTTTTT
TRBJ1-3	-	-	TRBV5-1	CASSLDKGAGNTIYF	TGCGCCAGCAGCTTAGACAAAGGAGCGGGAAACACCATATATTTT
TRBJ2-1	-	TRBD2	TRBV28	CASSLFAGEGFF	TGTGCCAGCAGTTTATTCGCGGGAGAGGGGTTCTTC
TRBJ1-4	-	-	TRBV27	CASSVDSANEKLFF	TGTGCCAGCAGCGTCGACAGCGCTAATGAAAAACTGTTTTTT
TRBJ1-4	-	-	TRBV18	CASSPGRNEKLFF	TGTGCCAGCTCACCCGGGAGAAATGAAAAACTGTTTTTT
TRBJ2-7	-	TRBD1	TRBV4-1	CASTLGQGTYEQYF	TGCGCCAGCACCCTGGGACAGGGAACCTACGAGCAGTACTTC
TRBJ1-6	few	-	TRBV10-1	CASSEAGDNSPLHF	TGCGCCAGCAGTGAAGCAGGGGACAATTCACCCCTCCACTTT
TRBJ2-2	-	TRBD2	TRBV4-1	CASSQDALAGGATGELFF	TGCGCCAGCAGCCAAGATGCGCTAGCGGGAGGGGCCACCGGGGAGCTGTTTTTT
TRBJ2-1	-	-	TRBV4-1	CASSQGGGSYNEQFF	TGCGCCAGCAGCCAAGGTGGGGGGTCCTACAATGAGCAGTTCTTC
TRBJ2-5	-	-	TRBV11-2	CASSLQERGTQYF	TGTGCCAGCAGCTTACAGGAGAGGGGGACCCAGTACTTC
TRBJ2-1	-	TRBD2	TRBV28	CASSRPPPGLAGAGSYNEQFF	TGTGCCAGCAGTCGCCCCCCCCCGGGACTAGCGGGAGCCGGCTCCTACAATGAGCAGTTCTTC
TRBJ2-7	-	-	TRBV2	CASTLSQPGEQYF	TGTGCCAGCACTCTATCGCAGCCTGGCGAGCAGTACTTC
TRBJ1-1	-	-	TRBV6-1	CASSWGGSVNTEAFF	TGTGCCAGCAGCTGGGGAGGTTCTGTGAACACTGAAGCTTTCTTT
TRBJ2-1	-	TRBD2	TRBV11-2	CASSLGGTRSYNEQFF	TGTGCCAGCAGTTTAGGGGGGACTAGGTCCTACAATGAGCAGTTCTTC
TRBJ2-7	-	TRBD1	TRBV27	CASSLSGRGHWEQYF	TGTGCCAGCAGTTTATCGGGCAGGGGGCATTGGGAGCAGTACTTC
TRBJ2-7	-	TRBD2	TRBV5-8	CASSLGGGPYEQYF	TGTGCCAGCAGCCTGGGGGGGGGACCCTACGAGCAGTACTTC
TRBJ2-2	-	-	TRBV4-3	CASRISSNTGELFF	TGCGCCAGCAGAATCTCATCGAACACCGGGGAGCTGTTTTTT
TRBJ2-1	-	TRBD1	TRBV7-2	CASSLDRGNNNEQFF	TGTGCCAGCAGCTTAGACAGGGGTAATAACAATGAGCAGTTCTTC
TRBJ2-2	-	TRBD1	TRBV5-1	CASSLVGQGLNTGELFF	TGCGCCAGCAGCTTGGTAGGACAGGGGTTGAACACCGGGGAGCTGTTTTTT
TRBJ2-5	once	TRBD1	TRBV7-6	CASSTGTGQETQYF	TGTGCCAGCAGCACAGGGACAGGCCAAGAGACCCAGTACTTC
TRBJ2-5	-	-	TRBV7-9	CASSFGGPTYQETQYF	TGTGCCAGCAGCTTCGGGGGACCCACTTACCAAGAGACCCAGTACTTC
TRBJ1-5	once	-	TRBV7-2	CASSVDSGGNQPQHF	TGTGCCAGCAGCGTGGACAGCGGGGGCAATCAGCCCCAGCATTTT
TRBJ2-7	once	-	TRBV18	CASSPKETLVPYEQYF	TGTGCCAGCTCACCTAAGGAAACACTTGTTCCTTACGAGCAGTACTTC
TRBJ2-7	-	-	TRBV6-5	CASSQQAYEQYF	TGTGCCAGCAGTCAGCAGGCCTACGAGCAGTACTTC
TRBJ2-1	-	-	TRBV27	CASSVYNEQFF	TGTGCCAGCAGCGTCTACAATGAGCAGTTCTTC
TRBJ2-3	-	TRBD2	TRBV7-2	CASSLAGLAGWTDTQYF	TGTGCCAGCAGCTTAGCGGGGCTAGCGGGATGGACAGATACGCAGTATTTT
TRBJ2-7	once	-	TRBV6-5	CASSYSTWSSYEQYF	TGTGCCAGCAGTTACTCGACCTGGAGCTCCTACGAGCAGTACTTC
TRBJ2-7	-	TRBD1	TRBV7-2	CASSFGTGDEQYF	TGTGCCAGCAGCTTCGGGACAGGAGACGAGCAGTACTTC
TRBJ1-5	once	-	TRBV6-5	CASSYFGGSNQPQHF	TGTGCCAGCAGTTACTTTGGGGGTAGCAATCAGCCCCAGCATTTT
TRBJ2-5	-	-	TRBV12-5	CASGGARSSRGETQYF	TGTGCTAGTGGCGGGGCGAGGTCCTCCCGTGGAGAGACCCAGTACTTC
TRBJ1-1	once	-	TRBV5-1	CASRRRANTEAFF	TGCGCCAGCCGCAGAAGGGCGAACACTGAAGCTTTCTTT
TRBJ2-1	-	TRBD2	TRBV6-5	CASRGPGGRKEQFF	TGTGCCAGCAGAGGACCGGGGGGGAGGAAAGAGCAGTTCTTC
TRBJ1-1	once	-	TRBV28	CASSSQGETEAFF	TGTGCCAGCAGTTCCCAGGGAGAGACTGAAGCTTTCTTT
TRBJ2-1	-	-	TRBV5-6	CASSFGFEQFF	TGTGCCAGCAGCTTCGGTTTTGAGCAGTTCTTC
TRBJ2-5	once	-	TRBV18	CASSPPGFSGETQYF	TGTGCCAGCTCACCTCCGGGCTTTAGCGGAGAGACCCAGTACTTC
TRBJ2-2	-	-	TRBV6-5	CASSYHGNTGELFF	TGTGCCAGCAGTTATCACGGAAACACCGGGGAGCTGTTTTTT
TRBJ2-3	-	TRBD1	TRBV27	CASRWTGSGDTQYF	TGTGCCAGCAGATGGACAGGATCGGGGGATACGCAGTATTTT
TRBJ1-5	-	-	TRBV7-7	CASSLGPRGNQPQHF	TGTGCTAGCAGCTTAGGGCCCCGGGGCAATCAGCCCCAGCATTTT
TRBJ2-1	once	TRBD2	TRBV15	CATSSGTSGINEQFF	TGTGCCACCAGCAGTGGGACTAGCGGCATCAATGAGCAGTTCTTC
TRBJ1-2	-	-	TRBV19	CASSIAQIRDYGYTF	TGTGCCAGTAGTATAGCCCAAATAAGGGACTATGGCTACACCTTC
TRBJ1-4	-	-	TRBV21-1	CASMERGHSDFNEKLFF	TGTGCCAGCATGGAAAGGGGACACTCTGATTTCAATGAAAAACTGTTTTTT
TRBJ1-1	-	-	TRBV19	CAIRNQMNTEAFF	TGTGCCATCCGAAATCAGATGAACACTGAAGCTTTCTTT
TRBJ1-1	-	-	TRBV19	CASSNPGGNTEAFF	TGTGCCAGTAGTAACCCGGGGGGGAACACTGAAGCTTTCTTT
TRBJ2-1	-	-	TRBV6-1	CASSDNRLGSYNEQFF	TGTGCCAGCAGTGATAACAGACTAGGCTCCTACAATGAGCAGTTCTTC
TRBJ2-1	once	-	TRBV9	CASSARPRGGYNEQFF	TGTGCCAGCAGCGCCAGACCCAGGGGGGGATACAATGAGCAGTTCTTC
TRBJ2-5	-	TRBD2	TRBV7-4	CASSPGGAEDGETQYF	TGTGCCAGCAGCCCGGGGGGGGCCGAAGATGGAGAGACCCAGTACTTC
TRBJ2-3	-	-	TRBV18	CASSPEEDTQYF	TGTGCCAGCTCACCCGAGGAAGATACGCAGTATTTT